This paragraph covers one TCR beta chain sequence. The CDR3 is 13 amino acids. V was clipped by 5 bases and J by 9 bases; unmatched bases: 7. Germline-derived CDR1 and CDR2 are SEHNR and FQNEAQ (reference sequence). These data are taken from a study of cytomegalovirus exposure and HLA in healthy donors. The donors were members of the validation cohort, which comprised 100 to 150 subjects and was separate from the first cohort of about 700 subjects. Some clones are missing from TCRdb's copy, which holds only in-frame ones; the method was immunoSEQ multiplex PCR. The data show about 54,000 clones, about nine tenths seen once.

The receptor comes from a woman in her late teens or twenties in good health and CMV-seropositive. The chain uses TRBV7-9 and TRBJ1-1; the match to TRBD1 covers 9 bases. The source material was PBMCs. The CDR3 coding sequence is TGTGCCAGCAGCGCGAGCGGACAGGGGCAAGCTTTCTTT. This sequence encodes CASSASGQGQAFF.